This T cell receptor (beta chain) was retrieved from a study of T cell repertoires in cytomegalovirus infection. Study summary: Indications of both CMV infection and matching HLA type were provided by public TCR beta signatures.

General study findings and limits: The cumulative frequency of public TCR beta families distinguished individuals who carried CMV together with the relevant HLA. HLA-C-restricted CMV-specific TCR beta clonotypes prevailed in the ex vivo response.

The CDR3 is 16 amino acids. V was shortened by 0 bases and J by 5 bases, with 16 bases between the two germline ends. Germline-derived CDR1 and CDR2 are SEHNR and FQNEAQ (reference sequence). At least ten counts were recorded for this clonotype. The antigen is not known. TCRdb re-called the reads through MiXCR, storing one row per CDR3 protein. The sample gives 480,000 or so distinct CDR3 sequences, 10% to 12% of which show up once; 10% to 13% is in the top ten. The receptor was derived from a human donor in good health (CMV status not recorded). Some clones in this sample may be carry-over from other donors' samples. The chain is built from TRBV7-9 and TRBJ2-5; tentatively, D is TRBD1 or TRBD2 (6 bases each). Source material: PBMCs. The CDR3 nucleotides read TGTGCCAGCAGCTTAGCCGGGGGCTCATCTAGGGAGACCCAGTACTTC. The encoded protein is CASSLAGGSSRETQYF.